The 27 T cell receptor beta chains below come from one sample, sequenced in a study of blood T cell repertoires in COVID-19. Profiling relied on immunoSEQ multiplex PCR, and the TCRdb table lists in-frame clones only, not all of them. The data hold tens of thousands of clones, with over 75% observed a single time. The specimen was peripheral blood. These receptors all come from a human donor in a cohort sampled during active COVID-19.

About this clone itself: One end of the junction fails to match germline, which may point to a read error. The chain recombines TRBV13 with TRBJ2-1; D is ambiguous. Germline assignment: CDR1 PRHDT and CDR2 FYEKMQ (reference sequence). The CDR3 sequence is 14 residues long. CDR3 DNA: TGTGCCAGCAGCTTATATTGGGCCTATAATGAGCAGTTCTTC. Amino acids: CASSLYWAYNEQFF.

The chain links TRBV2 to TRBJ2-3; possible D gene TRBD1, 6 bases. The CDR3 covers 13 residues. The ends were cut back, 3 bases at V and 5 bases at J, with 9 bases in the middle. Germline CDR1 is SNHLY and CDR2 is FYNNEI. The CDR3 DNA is TGTGCCAGCAGTGAGGGGGCCGGAGATACGCAGTATTTT. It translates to CASSEGAGDTQYF.

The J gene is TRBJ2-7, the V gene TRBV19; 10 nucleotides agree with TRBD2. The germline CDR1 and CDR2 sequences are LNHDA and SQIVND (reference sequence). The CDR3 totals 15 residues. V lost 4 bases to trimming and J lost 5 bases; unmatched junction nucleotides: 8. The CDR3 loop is CASSTSGRAYDEQYF. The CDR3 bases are TGTGCCAGTAGTACCAGCGGGAGGGCCTATGACGAGCAGTACTTC.

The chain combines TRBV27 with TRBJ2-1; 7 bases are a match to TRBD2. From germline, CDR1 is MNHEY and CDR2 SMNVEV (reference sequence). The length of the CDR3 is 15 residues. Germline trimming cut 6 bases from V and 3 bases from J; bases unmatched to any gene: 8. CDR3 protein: CASRGAGSIYNEQFF. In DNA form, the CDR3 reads TGTGCCAGCAGAGGAGCGGGAAGTATCTACAATGAGCAGTTCTTC.

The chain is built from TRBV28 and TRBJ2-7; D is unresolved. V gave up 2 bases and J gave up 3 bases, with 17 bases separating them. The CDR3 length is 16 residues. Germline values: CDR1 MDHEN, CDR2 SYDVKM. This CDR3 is CASSLNPQVQHYEQYF. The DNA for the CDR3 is TGTGCCAGCAGTTTAAACCCGCAGGTGCAGCACTACGAGCAGTACTTC.

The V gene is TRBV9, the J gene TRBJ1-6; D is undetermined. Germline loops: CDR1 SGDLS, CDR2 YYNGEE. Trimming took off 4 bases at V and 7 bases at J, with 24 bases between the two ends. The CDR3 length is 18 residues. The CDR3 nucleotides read TGTGCCAGCAGCTCCCCGGGCCCCCGAGCGGGTGAGAATTCACCCCTCCACTTT. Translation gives CASSSPGPRAGENSPLHF.

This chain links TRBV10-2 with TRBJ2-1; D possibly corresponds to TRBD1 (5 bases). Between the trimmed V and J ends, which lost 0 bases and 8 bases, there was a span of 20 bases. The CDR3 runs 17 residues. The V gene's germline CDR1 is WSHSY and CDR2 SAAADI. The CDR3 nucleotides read TGCGCCAGCAGTGAGTCCCCCGCAGGCTTAATAGGGGATGAGCAGTTCTTC. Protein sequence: CASSESPAGLIGDEQFF.

The DNA of the CDR3 is TGTGCCAGCAGCGTAGTATCAGGGGACGGCTACACCTTC. Translation gives CASSVVSGDGYTF. The rearrangement uses TRBV9 and TRBJ1-2; a possible D gene is TRBD1 (6 bases). Looked up from germline, CDR1 is SGDLS and CDR2 is YYNGEE. Trimming stripped 0 bases from V and 8 bases from J, with 11 bases between. This CDR3 is 13 amino acids long.

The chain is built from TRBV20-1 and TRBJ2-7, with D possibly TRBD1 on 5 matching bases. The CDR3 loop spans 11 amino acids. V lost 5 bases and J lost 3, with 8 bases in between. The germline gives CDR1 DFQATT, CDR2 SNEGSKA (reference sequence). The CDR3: CSASRGYEQYF. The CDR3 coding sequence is TGCAGTGCTTCAAGGGGCTACGAGCAGTACTTC.

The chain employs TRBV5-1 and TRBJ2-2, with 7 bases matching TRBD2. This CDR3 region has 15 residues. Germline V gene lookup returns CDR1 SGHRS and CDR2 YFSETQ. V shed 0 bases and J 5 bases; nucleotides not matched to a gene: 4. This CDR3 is CASSLGGRGTGELFF. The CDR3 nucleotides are TGCGCCAGCAGCTTGGGCGGGAGAGGGACCGGGGAGCTGTTTTTT.

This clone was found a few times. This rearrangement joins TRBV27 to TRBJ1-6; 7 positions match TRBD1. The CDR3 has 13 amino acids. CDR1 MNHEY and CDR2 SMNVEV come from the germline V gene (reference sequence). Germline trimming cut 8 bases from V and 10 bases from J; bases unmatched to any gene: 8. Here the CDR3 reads CASQTGVRSPLHF. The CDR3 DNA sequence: TGTGCCAGCCAAACAGGGGTCCGCTCACCCCTCCACTTT.

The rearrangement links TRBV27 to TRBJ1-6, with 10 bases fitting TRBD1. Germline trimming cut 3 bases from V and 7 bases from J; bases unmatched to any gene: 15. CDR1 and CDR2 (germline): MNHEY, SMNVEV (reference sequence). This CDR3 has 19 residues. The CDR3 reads CASSFYPPDRGVQNSPLHF. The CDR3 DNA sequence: TGTGCCAGCAGTTTCTATCCCCCGGACAGGGGGGTCCAAAATTCACCCCTCCACTTT.

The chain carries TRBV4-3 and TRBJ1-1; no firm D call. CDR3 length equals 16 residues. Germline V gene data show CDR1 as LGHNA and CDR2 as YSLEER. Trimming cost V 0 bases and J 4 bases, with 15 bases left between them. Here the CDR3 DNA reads TGCGCCAGCAGCCAAGATTCAAGACGGGAAACCACTGAAGCTTTCTTT. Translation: CASSQDSRRETTEAFF.

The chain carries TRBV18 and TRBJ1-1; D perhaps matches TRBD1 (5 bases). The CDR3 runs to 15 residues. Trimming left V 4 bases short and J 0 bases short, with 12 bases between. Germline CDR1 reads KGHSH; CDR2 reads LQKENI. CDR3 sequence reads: CASSLSQGLNTEAFF. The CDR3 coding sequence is TGTGCCAGCTCACTAAGTCAGGGTTTGAACACTGAAGCTTTCTTT.

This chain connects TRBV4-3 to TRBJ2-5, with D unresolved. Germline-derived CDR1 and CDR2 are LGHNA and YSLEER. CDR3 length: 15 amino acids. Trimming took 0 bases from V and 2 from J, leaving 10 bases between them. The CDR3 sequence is CASSQERGGQETQYF. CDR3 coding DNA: TGCGCCAGCAGCCAAGAACGCGGCGGACAAGAGACCCAGTACTTC.

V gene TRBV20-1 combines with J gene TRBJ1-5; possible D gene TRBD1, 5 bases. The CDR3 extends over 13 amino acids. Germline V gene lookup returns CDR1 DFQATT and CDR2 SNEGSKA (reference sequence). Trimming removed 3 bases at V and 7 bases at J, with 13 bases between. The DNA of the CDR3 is TGCAGTGCTAGTCAAGGGGTAAACCAGCCCCAGCATTTT. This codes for CSASQGVNQPQHF.

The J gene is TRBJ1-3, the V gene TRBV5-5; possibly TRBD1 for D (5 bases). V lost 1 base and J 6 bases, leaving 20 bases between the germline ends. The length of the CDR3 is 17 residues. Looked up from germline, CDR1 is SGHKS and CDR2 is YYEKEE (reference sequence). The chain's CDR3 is CASSLNFRGRVVNTIYF. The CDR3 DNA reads TGTGCCAGCAGCTTGAATTTTCGCGGCAGGGTCGTAAACACCATATATTTT.

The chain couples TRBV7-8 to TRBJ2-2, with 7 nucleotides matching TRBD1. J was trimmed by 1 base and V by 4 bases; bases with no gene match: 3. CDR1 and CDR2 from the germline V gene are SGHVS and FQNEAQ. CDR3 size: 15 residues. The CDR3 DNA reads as TGTGCCAGCAGCTACAGGGGCGGGAACACCGGGGAGCTGTTTTTT. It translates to CASSYRGGNTGELFF.

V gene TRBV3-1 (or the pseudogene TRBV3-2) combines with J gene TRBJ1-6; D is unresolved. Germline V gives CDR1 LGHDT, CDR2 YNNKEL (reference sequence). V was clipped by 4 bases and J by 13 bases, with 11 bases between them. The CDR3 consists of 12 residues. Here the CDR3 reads CASSPGSPPLHF. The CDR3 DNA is TGTGCCAGCAGCCCAGGCTCACCGCCCCTCCACTTT.

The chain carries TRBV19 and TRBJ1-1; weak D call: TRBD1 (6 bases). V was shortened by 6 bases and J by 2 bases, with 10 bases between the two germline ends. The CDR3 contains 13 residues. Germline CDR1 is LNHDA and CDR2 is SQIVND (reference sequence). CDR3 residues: CASSRTVNTEAFF. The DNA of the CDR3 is TGTGCCAGTAGCCGGACAGTAAACACTGAAGCTTTCTTT.

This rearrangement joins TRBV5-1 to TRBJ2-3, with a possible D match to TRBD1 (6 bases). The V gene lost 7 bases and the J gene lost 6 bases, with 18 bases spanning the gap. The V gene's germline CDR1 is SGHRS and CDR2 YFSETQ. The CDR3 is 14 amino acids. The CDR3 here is CASGPGHLEDTQYF. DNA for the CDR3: TGCGCCAGCGGTCCGGGACACCTCGAGGATACGCAGTATTTT.

The CDR3 coding sequence is TGTGCCAACGAGGGACAGGGGGCCAACGAGCAGTACTTC. It specifies CANEGQGANEQYF. The chain joins TRBV7-2 to TRBJ2-7, with TRBD1 identical over 12 bases. The CDR3 runs 13 residues. The germline CDR1 and CDR2 sequences are SGHTA and FQGNSA. After removal of 10 bases from V and 5 bases from J, the junction contained 6 bases not matched to a gene.

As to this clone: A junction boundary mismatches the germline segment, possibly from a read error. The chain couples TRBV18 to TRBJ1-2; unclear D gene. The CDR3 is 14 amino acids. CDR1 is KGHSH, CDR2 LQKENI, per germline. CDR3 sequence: CASSPAGEGYGYTF. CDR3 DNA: TGTGCCAGTTCACCAGCCGGGGAGGGCTATGGCTACACCTTC.

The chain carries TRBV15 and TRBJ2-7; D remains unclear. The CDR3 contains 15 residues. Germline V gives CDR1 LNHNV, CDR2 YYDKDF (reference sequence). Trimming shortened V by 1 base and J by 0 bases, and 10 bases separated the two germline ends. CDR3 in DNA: TGTGCCACCAGCAGAGGAGGTTCGAGCTCCTACGAGCAGTACTTC. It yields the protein CATSRGGSSSYEQYF.

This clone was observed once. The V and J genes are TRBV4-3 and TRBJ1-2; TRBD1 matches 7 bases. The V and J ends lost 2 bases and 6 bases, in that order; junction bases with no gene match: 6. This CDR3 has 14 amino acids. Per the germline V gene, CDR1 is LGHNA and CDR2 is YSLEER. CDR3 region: CASSQLRGSDGYTF. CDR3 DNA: TGCGCCAGCAGCCAACTCAGGGGGAGCGATGGCTACACCTTC.

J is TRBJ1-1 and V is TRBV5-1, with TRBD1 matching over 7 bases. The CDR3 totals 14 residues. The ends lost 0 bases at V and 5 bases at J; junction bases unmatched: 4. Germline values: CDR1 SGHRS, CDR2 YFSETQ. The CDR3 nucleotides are TGCGCCAGCAGCTTGGATACAGGGGAGACTGAAGCTTTCTTT. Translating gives CASSLDTGETEAFF.

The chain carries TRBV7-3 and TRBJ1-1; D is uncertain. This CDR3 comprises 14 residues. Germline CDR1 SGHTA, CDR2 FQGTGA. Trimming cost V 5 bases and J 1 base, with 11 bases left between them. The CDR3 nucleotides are TGTGCCAGCAGCGCCTCGGGAGCGAACACTGAAGCTTTCTTT. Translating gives CASSASGANTEAFF.